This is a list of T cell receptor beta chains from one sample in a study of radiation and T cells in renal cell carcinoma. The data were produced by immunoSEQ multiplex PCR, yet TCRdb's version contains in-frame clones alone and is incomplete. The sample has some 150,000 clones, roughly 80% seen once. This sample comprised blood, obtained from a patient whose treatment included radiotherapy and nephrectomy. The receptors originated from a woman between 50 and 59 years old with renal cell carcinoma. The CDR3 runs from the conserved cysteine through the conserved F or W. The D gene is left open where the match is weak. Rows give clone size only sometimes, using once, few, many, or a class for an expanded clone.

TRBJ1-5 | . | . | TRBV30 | CAWSPLRNQPQHF
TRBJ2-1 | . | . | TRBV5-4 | CASSGGGLGPNEQFF
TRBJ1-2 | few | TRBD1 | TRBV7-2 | CASSLSPGQISYGYTF
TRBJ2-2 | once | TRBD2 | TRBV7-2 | CASSLKGGRVVGELFF
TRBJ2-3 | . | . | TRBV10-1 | CASSESSLPGPTQYF
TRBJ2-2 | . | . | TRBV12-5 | CASGLVPGELFF
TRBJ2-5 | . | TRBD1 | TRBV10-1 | CASSKGQGEETQYF
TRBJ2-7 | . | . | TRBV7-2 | CASSLVYESSYEQYF
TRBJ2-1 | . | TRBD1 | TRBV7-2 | CASSSPTGSHEQFF
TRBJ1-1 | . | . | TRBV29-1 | CSVGGGQNTEAFF
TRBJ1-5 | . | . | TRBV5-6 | CASSPPSGDSNQPQHF
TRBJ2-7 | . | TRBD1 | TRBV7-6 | CASSPGQNSYEQYF
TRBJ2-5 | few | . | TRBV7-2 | CASGAGVETQYF
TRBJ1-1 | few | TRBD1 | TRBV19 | CASSTGQGRAEAFF
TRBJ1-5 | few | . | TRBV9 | CASSVGQGLSNQPQHF
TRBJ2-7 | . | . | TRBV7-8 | CASSLAGHPAGEQYF
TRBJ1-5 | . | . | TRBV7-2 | CASSLSGRQPQHF
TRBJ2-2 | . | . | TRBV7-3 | CASSSSNTGELFF
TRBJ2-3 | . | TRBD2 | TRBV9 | CASSVGTSGQDTQYF
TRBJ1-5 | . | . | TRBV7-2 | CASSFRFGQPQHF
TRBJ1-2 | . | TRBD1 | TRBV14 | CASSQGTGGGGYTF
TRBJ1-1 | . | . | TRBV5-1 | CASSSYQGGNTEAFF
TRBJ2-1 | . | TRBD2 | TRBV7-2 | CASSLAERGEQFF
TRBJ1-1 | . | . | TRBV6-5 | CASSYTWWGRNTEAFF
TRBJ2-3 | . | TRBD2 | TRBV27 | CTTRGGTSGTDTQYF